This T cell receptor (beta chain) was observed in a study of cytomegalovirus exposure and HLA in healthy donors. The PCR employed 60 Vbeta primers together with 13 Jbeta primers. Measured with immunoSEQ multiplex PCR; TCRdb has only the in-frame clones, and not every one. The data contain about 150,000 clones, around 84% of them singletons. The CDR3 is 15 amino acids. V lost 1 base, J lost 8 bases, and 14 bases lay in between. CDR1 SEHNR and CDR2 FQNEAQ come from the germline V gene (reference sequence). The chain employs TRBV7-9 and TRBJ1-4; TRBD1 is a possible D gene (6 bases). Sequencing was done on a sample of PBMCs. The source is a woman aged 35 to 49 in good health and CMV-seronegative. In DNA, the CDR3 is TGTGCCAGCAGCTTAGGGGGGGGACAAACGGAAAAACTGTTTTTT. Translating it yields CASSLGGGQTEKLFF.